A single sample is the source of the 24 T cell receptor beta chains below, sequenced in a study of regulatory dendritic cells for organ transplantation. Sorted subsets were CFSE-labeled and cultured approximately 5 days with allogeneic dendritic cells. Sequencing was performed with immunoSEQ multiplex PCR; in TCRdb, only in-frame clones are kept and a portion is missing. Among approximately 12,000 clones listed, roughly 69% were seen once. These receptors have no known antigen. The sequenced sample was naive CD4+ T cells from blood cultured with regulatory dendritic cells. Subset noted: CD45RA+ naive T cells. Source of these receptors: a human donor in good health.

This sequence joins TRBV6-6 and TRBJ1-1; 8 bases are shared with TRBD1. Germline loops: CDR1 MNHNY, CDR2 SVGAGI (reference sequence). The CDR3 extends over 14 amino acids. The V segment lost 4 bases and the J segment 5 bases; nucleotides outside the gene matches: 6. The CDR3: CASSLQQGVTEAFF. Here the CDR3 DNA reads TGTGCCAGCAGTTTGCAACAGGGGGTAACTGAAGCTTTCTTT.

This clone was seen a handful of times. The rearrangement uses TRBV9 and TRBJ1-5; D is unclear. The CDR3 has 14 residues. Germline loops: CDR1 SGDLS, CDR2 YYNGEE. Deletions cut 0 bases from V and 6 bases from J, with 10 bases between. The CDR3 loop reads CASSVEGGFQPQHF. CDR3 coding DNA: TGTGCCAGCAGCGTAGAAGGAGGGTTTCAGCCCCAGCATTTT. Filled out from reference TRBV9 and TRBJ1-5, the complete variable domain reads DSGVTQTPKHLITATGQRVTLRCSPRSGDLSVYWYQQSLDQGLQFLIQYYNGEERAKGNILERFSAQQFPDLHSELNLSSLELGDSALYFCASSVEGGFQPQHFGDGTRLSIL.

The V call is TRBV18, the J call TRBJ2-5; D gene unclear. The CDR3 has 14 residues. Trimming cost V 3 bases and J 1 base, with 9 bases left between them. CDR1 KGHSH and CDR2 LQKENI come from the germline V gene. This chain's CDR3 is CASSPNVAQETQYF. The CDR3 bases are TGTGCCAGCTCACCTAACGTGGCCCAAGAGACCCAGTACTTC.

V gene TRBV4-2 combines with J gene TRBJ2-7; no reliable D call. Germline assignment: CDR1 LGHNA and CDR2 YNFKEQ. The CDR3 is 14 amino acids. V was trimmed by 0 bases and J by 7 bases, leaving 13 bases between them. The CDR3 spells CASSQDLSVREQYF. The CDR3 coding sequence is TGTGCCAGCAGCCAAGATTTGTCAGTGCGGGAGCAGTACTTC.

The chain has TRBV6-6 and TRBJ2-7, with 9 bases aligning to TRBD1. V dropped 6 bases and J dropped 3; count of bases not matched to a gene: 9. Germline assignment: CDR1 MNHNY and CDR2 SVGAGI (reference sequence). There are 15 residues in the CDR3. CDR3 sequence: CASRRARDRVYEQYF. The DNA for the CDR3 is TGTGCCAGCAGACGGGCCCGGGACAGGGTCTACGAGCAGTACTTC.

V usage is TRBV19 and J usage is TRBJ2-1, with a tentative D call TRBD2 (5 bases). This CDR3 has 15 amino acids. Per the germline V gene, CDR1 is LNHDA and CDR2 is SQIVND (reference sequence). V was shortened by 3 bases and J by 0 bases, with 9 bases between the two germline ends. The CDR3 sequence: CASSISGLSYNEQFF. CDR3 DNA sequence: TGTGCCAGTAGTATTAGTGGACTCTCCTACAATGAGCAGTTCTTC.

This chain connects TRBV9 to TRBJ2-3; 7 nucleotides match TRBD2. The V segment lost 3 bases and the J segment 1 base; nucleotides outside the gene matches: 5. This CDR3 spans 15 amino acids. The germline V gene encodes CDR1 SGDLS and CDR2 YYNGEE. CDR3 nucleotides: TGTGCCAGCAGCGCTGGGGGGGGTGGCACAGATACGCAGTATTTT. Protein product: CASSAGGGGTDTQYF.

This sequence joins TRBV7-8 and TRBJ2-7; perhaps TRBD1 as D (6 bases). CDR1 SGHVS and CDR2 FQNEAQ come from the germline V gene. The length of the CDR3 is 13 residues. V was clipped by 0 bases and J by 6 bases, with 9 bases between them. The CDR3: CASSLATGTEQYF. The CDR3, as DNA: TGTGCCAGCAGCTTAGCTACAGGGACCGAGCAGTACTTC.

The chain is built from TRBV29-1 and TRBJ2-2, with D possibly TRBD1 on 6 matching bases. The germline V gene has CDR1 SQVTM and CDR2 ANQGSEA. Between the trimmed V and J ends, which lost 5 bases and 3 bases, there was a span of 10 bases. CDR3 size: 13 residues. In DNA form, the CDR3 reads TGCAGCGTTTCCCGGACAGACACCGGGGAGCTGTTTTTT. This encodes CSVSRTDTGELFF.

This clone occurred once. The CDR3 loop reads CASSFTSGGPYEQYF. DNA of the CDR3: TGTGCCAGCAGCTTTACTAGCGGGGGGCCGTACGAGCAGTACTTC. The chain carries TRBV7-2 and TRBJ2-7; 12 bases fit TRBD2. The CDR3 runs to 15 residues. J was trimmed by 4 bases and V by 3 bases; bases with no gene match: 4. CDR1 is SGHTA and CDR2 is FQGNSA in the germline V gene.

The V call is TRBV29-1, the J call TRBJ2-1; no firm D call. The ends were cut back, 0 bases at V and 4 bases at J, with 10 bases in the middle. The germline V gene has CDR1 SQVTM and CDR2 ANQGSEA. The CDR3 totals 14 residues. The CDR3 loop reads CSVEDSGAYNEQFF. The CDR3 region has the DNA TGCAGCGTTGAAGATTCCGGAGCGTACAATGAGCAGTTCTTC.

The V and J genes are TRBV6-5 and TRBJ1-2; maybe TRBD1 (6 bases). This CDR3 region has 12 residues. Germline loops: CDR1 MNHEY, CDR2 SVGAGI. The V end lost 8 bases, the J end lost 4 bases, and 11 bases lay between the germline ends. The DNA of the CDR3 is TGTGCCAGCGGCACAGGGATCTATGGCTACACCTTC. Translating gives CASGTGIYGYTF.

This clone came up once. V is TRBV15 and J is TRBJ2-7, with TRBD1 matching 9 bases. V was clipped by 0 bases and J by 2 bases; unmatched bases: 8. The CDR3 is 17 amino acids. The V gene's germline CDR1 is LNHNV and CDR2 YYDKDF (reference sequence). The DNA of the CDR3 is TGTGCCACCAGCAGAGAAACCGGGACAGGGTCCCCCTACGAGCAGTACTTC. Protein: CATSRETGTGSPYEQYF. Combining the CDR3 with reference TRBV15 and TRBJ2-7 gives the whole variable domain DAMVIQNPRYQVTQFGKPVTLSCSQTLNHNVMYWYQQKSSQAPKLLFHYYDKDFNNEADTPDNFQSRRPNTSFCFLDIRSPGLGDTAMYLCATSRETGTGSPYEQYFGPGTRLTVT.

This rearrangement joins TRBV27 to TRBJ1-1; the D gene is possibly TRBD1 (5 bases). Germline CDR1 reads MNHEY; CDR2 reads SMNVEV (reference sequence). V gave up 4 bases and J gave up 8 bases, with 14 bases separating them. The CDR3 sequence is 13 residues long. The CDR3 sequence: CASSSPGRDEAFF. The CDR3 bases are TGTGCCAGCAGTTCCCCCGGGAGGGACGAAGCTTTCTTT.

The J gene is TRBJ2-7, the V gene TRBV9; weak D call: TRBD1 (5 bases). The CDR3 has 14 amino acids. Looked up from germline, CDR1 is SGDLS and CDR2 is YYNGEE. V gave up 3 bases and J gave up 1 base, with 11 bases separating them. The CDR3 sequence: CASSETGASYEQYF. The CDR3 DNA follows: TGTGCCAGCAGCGAAACAGGCGCATCCTACGAGCAGTACTTC.

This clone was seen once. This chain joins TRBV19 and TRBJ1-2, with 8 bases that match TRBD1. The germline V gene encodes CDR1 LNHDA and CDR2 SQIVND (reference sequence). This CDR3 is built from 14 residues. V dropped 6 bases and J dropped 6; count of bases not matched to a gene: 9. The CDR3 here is CASRDSGQGHGYTF. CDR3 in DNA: TGTGCCAGTAGAGATTCCGGACAGGGTCATGGCTACACCTTC.

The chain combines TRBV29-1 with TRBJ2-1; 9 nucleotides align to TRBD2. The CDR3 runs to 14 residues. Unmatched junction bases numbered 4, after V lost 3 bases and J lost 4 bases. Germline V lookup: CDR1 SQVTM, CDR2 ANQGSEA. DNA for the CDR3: TGCAGCGTTGACAGGCTAGCGGGGTACAATGAGCAGTTCTTC. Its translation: CSVDRLAGYNEQFF.

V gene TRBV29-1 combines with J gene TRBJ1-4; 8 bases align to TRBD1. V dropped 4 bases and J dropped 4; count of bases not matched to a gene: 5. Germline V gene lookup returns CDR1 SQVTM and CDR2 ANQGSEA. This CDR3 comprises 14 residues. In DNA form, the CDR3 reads TGCAGCGTTGGGACAGGGTTGGATAATGAAAAACTGTTTTTT. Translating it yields CSVGTGLDNEKLFF.

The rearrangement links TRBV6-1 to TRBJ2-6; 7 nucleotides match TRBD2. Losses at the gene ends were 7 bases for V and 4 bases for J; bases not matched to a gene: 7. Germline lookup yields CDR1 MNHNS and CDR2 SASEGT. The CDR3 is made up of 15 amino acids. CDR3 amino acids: CASMGGNSGANVLTF. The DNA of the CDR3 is TGTGCCAGCATGGGAGGGAACTCCGGGGCCAACGTCCTGACTTTC.

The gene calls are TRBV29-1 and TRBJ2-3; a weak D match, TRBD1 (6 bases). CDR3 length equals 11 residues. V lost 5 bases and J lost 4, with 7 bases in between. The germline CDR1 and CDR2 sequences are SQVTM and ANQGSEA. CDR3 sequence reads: CSVTGSDTQYF. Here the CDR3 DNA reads TGCAGCGTTACAGGGTCAGATACGCAGTATTTT.

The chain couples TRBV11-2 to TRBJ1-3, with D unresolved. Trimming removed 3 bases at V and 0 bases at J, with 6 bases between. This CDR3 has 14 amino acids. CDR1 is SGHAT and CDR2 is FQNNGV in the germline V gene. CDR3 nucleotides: TGTGCCAGCAGCTTGGGCAGCTCTGGAAACACCATATATTTT. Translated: CASSLGSSGNTIYF.

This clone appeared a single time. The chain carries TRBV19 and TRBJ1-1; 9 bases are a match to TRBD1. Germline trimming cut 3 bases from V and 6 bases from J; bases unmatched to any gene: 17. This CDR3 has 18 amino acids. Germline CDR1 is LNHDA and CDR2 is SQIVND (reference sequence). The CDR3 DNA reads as TGTGCCAGTAGTATTCACGGACAGGGGTCCCCCGGGGGGGCTGAAGCTTTCTTT. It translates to CASSIHGQGSPGGAEAFF.

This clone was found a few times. CDR3 sequence: CASSSGTAYEQYF. The CDR3 coding sequence is TGTGCCAGTAGCTCCGGGACAGCCTACGAGCAGTACTTC. V gene TRBV19 combines with J gene TRBJ2-7, with 7 bases lining up with TRBD1. V trimming: 6 bases; J trimming: 2 bases; junction bases outside the gene matches: 4. This CDR3 spans 13 amino acids. CDR1 and CDR2 (germline): LNHDA, SQIVND (reference sequence).

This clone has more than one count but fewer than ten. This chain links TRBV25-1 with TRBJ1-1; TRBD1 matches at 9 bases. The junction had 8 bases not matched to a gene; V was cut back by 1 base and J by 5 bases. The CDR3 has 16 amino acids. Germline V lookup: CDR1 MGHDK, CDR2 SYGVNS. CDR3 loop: CASSEWSGTGKTEAFF. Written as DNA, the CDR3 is TGTGCCAGCAGTGAATGGTCAGGGACAGGGAAAACTGAAGCTTTCTTT.